The T cell receptor beta chain described here comes from a study of Graves' ophthalmopathy and Graves' hyperthyroidism. Study at large: Upon initial diagnosis and before any treatment, peripheral blood was collected. Study outcomes and limitations: Most thyroid-expanded clonotypes exceeding 0.001 frequency were also found in blood.

Over 18 months of follow-up, stable hyperthyroidism required that no ophthalmopathy appear. This clonotype was detected ten times or more. Its cognate antigen is unknown. Per germline, CDR1 KGHDR and CDR2 SFDVKD. V dropped 4 bases and J dropped 8; count of bases not matched to a gene: 5. The CDR3 loop spans 13 amino acids. RNA transcripts were the template, and TCR beta CDR3 regions were amplified from them. The library came from an HTBI-primed first-round RT-PCR and a second-round multiplex PCR. TCRdb itself ran the multiplex PCR reads through MiXCR, one entry per CDR3 protein. The sample has about 380,000 distinct CDR3 sequences, 15% seen once.

The sequencing input was peripheral blood. The chain has TRBV24-1 and TRBJ1-2; TRBD1 aligns across 8 bases. The source of this sequence is a woman aged 18-35 years with stable Graves' hyperthyroidism. The CDR3 bases are TGTGCCACCAGTGAATCCGGACAGGGCGGCTACACCTTC. This encodes CATSESGQGGYTF.